The clone carrying this T cell receptor (beta chain) has ten or more counts. Its antigen is still unknown. The read stops 3 residues short of the end of the CDR3; the missing end is completed from the germline J gene. The germline CDR1 and CDR2 sequences are MNHEY and SVGEGT. This CDR3 has 17 residues. The germline V and J ends were trimmed by 2 bases and 0 bases, with 11 bases remaining between them. Both groups were predominantly of Caucasian heritage. The sample is drawn from a study of T cell clonality in common variable immunodeficiency. Equal genomic DNA amounts from CVID and control samples were sequenced. Profiling relied on immunoSEQ multiplex PCR, and the TCRdb table lists in-frame clones only, not all of them. The sample is made up of 40,000 or so clones, none counted only once. Study results and limitations: TCRbeta clonality was increased in CVID versus healthy controls. CVID subjects shared fewer TCRbeta clones than healthy controls did. Reportedly, TCR beta sequences from common variable immunodeficiency showed fewer deletions and N-nucleotide insertions.

Material: peripheral blood mononuclear cells. J is TRBJ1-6 and V is TRBV6-2 or TRBV6-3; D possibly corresponds to TRBD1 (5 bases). This TCR was recovered from a human donor with common variable immunodeficiency. The CDR3 spells CASSYTGASSYNSPLHF. The DNA read from the CDR3 is TGTGCCAGCAGTTACACAGGAGCCAGCTCCTATAATTCACCC.